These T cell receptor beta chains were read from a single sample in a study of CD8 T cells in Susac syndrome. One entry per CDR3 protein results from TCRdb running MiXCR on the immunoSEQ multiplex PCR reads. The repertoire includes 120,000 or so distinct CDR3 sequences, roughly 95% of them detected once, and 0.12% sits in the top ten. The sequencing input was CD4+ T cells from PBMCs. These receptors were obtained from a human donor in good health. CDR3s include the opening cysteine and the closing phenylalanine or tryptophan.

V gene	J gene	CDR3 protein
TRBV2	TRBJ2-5	CASSVGRQETQYF
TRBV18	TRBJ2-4	CASSPGSLAKNIQYF
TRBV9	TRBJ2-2	CASSVGGGVTGELFF
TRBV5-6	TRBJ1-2	CASCRQGNYGYTF
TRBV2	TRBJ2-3	CASTGQLRTDTQYF
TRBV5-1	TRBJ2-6	CASSRTGRETSGANVLTF
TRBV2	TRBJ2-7	CASSATGYEQYF
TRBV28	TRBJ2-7	CASSSPLSGTGFYEQYF
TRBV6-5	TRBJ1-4	CASGGRGKGEKLFF
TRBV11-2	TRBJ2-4	CASSLRTGLAKNIQYF
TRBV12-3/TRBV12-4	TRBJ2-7	CASSPGTMGGPTIYEQYF
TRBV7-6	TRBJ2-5	CASSTLQGFETQYF
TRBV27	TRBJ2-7	CASVSEAGRSHEQYF
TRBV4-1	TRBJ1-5	CASSQDPVPREPQHF
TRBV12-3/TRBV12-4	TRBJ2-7	CASSRDTYEQYF
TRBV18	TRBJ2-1	CASSPWSDPYNEQFF
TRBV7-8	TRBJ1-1	CASSLEGAVMNTEAFF
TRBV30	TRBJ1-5	CAWSVGRNQPQHF
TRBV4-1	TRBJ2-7	CASSQAPGTGGLEQYF
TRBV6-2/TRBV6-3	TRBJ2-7	CASKDRAWEQYF
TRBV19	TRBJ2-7	CASSAWGSSEEQYF
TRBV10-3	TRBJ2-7	CAISDLMGYEQYF
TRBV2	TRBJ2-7	CASRRASSYEQYF
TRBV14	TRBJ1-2	CASSQAAGQVIYTF
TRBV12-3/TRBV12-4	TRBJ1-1	CASSHRTMNTEAFF
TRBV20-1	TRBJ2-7	CSARDQGGLGYEQYF
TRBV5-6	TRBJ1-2	CASSSGGYGYTF
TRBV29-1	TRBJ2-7	CSGTDDSGPNEQYF
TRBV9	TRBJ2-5	CASSVELGLETQYF
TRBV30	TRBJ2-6	CAWRVSGANVLTF
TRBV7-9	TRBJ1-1	CASSLETGGAFF
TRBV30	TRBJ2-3	CAWSGLDTQYF
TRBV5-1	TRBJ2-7	CASSDRSGGSYEQYF
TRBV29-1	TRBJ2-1	CSLGAYNEQFF
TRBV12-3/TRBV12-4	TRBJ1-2	CASSLEFPLYGYTF
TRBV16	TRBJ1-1	CASSQSVNTEAFF
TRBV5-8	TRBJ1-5	CASSPNGDRYLNQPQHF
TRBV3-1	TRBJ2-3	CASSQDPTRTDTQYF
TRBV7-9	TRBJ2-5	CASQTGANQETQYF
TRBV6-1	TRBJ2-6	CASSRPLAGGPAGANVLTF
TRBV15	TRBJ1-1	CATSRDLRGNTEAFF
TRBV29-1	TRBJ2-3	CSVGGGTVGDTQYF
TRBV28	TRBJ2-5	CASSALAGVETQYF
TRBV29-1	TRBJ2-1	CSVALVALRGGGNEQFF
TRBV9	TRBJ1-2	CASSVGQNYGYTF
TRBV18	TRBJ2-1	CASSPRSSGIYNEQFF
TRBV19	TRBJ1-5	CASSIRGSNQPQHF
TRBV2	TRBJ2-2	CASRGQGAPGELFF
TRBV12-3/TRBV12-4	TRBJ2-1	CASSFIAVGFLENEQFF
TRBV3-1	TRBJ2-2	CASSQHNRAGELFF
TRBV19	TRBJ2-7	CASSRFGGTSSRYEQYF
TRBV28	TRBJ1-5	CASRILYARENNQPQHF